The 29 T cell receptor beta chains below all came from one sample that was sequenced in a study of CD8+ T cells in alopecia areata. It was cDNA, reverse transcribed from extracted RNA, that served as the sequencing template. Generated by immunoSEQ multiplex PCR, the TCRdb table keeps only in-frame clones and is missing some. The sample lists 110,000 to 150,000 clones, 51% occurring once. Sample: CD4+ T cells sorted from blood, taken at week 0. The receptors shown here come from a human donor with alopecia areata.

The chain employs TRBV29-1 and TRBJ2-5; D is ambiguous. The length of the CDR3 is 14 residues. V lost 0 bases to trimming and J lost 1 base, with 9 bases between them. CDR1 and CDR2 from the germline V gene are SQVTM and ANQGSEA. As DNA, the CDR3 is TGCAGCGTTGAAGATAAGACGCTCCAAGAGACCCAGTACTTC. Residues: CSVEDKTLQETQYF.

The gene calls are TRBV29-1 and TRBJ2-7; no clear D. Trimming took off 4 bases at V and 3 bases at J, with 13 bases between the two ends. Looked up from germline, CDR1 is SQVTM and CDR2 is ANQGSEA. This CDR3 contains 13 residues. CDR3 sequence reads: CSVGPWADYEQYF. DNA of the CDR3: TGCAGCGTTGGACCCTGGGCGGACTACGAGCAGTACTTC.

This clone has just a few counts. Different DNA sequences within this sample yield the same CDR3. The V and J genes are TRBV30 and TRBJ2-7; maybe TRBD1 (5 bases). V dropped 2 bases and J dropped 0 bases, with 5 bases sitting between them. CDR3 length: 12 amino acids. Germline V CDR1 and CDR2: GTSNPN, SVGIG (reference sequence). The DNA for the CDR3 is TGTGCCTGGAGTAGGGGCTCCTACGAGCAGTACTTC. Translation: CAWSRGSYEQYF. Variable domain in full (rest from reference TRBV30 and TRBJ2-7): SQTIHQWPATLVQPVGSPLSLECTVEGTSNPNLYWYRQAAGRGLQLLFYSVGIGQISSEVPQNLSASRPQDRQFILSSKKLLLSDSGFYLCAWSRGSYEQYFGPGTRLTVT.

In its sample, this clone was seen a few times. CDR3 nucleotide sequence: TGTGCCAGCAGTCTCCAGGGGCTCGGCAATCAGCCCCAGCATTTT. It codes for CASSLQGLGNQPQHF. The rearrangement links TRBV28 to TRBJ1-5, with D possibly TRBD1 on 6 matching bases. With 5 bases removed from V and 2 bases from J, the gap between germline ends came to 13 bases. The CDR3 sequence is 15 residues long. Germline-derived CDR1 and CDR2 are MDHEN and SYDVKM.

The V gene is TRBV30, the J gene TRBJ1-1; the D gene is possibly TRBD1 (5 bases). Trimming pared 1 base from V and 2 bases from J, leaving 8 bases between. The CDR3 is 13 residues long. In germline, CDR1 is GTSNPN, CDR2 SVGIG (reference sequence). CDR3 coding DNA: TGTGCCTGGAGTGGGACATTTAACACTGAAGCTTTCTTT. Its translation: CAWSGTFNTEAFF.

The rearrangement links TRBV29-1 to TRBJ1-1, with TRBD1 matching 12 bases. V lost 3 bases, J lost 0 bases, and 5 bases stayed unmatched. Germline CDR1 SQVTM, CDR2 ANQGSEA. The CDR3 spans 16 residues. Here the CDR3 reads CSVDGTGGGVNTEAFF. The CDR3 DNA sequence: TGCAGCGTTGATGGGACAGGGGGCGGCGTGAACACTGAAGCTTTCTTT.

The chain uses TRBV5-1 and TRBJ2-5; the D gene is possibly TRBD2 (6 bases). This CDR3 contains 15 residues. Trimming removed 2 bases from V and 7 bases from J, with 18 bases in between. Germline values: CDR1 SGHRS, CDR2 YFSETQ. The CDR3 here is CASSFGSGTGGTQYF. CDR3 nucleotide sequence: TGCGCCAGCAGCTTCGGGTCGGGGACTGGCGGGACCCAGTACTTC.

The chain uses TRBV4-3 and TRBJ2-1, with D possibly matching TRBD2 (5 bases). V lost 1 base and J lost 3, with 16 bases in between. The germline gives CDR1 LGHNA, CDR2 YSLEER. The length of the CDR3 is 17 residues. In nucleotides, the CDR3 is TGCGCCAGCAGCCAAGGTACAGCCGGGGTCATCTACAATGAGCAGTTCTTC. Translation: CASSQGTAGVIYNEQFF.

The chain links TRBV28 to TRBJ2-7, with unresolved D. The germline V gene encodes CDR1 MDHEN and CDR2 SYDVKM. This CDR3 has 12 residues. Trimming left V 3 bases short and J 6 bases short, with 9 bases between. The CDR3 protein is CASSFGSSEQYF. The CDR3 nucleotides are TGTGCCAGCAGTTTCGGCAGTTCCGAGCAGTACTTC.

The V gene is TRBV6-1, the J gene TRBJ2-7; TRBD2 matches at 14 bases. CDR3 size: 14 residues. Trimming cost V 5 bases and J 10 bases; bases outside gene matches: 7. Germline CDR1 and CDR2: MNHNS and SASEGT. Here the CDR3 reads CASSIGLAGGPQYF. CDR3 bases: TGTGCCAGCAGTATCGGACTAGCGGGAGGCCCACAGTACTTC.

The chain is built from TRBV25-1 and TRBJ1-1; D is ambiguous. V gave up 9 bases and J gave up 0 bases, with 14 bases separating them. CDR1 MGHDK and CDR2 SYGVNS come from the germline V gene. The CDR3 is made up of 14 amino acids. The CDR3, as DNA: TGTGCCAGTTCCTCGGGGTTCATGAACACTGAAGCTTTCTTT. Protein sequence: CASSSGFMNTEAFF.

The CDR3 DNA reads TGCGCCAGCAGCTTGACTTCGGTCTACTCTGGGGCCAACGTCCTGACTTTC. It is translated as CASSLTSVYSGANVLTF. This rearrangement joins TRBV5-1 to TRBJ2-6; D not resolved. The CDR3 spans 17 residues. V gave up 1 base and J gave up 0 bases, with 11 bases separating them. The V gene's germline CDR1 is SGHRS and CDR2 YFSETQ. The full variable domain, rest sourced from reference TRBV5-1 and TRBJ2-6, is KAGVTQTPRYLIKTRGQQVTLSCSPISGHRSVSWYQQTPGQGLQFLFEYFSETQRNKGNFPGRFSGRQFSNSRSEMNVSTLELGDSALYLCASSLTSVYSGANVLTFGAGSRLTVL.

The CDR3 DNA follows: TGTGCCAGTAACTCTAGATCAAACACTGAAGCTTTCTTT. It is translated as CASNSRSNTEAFF. This sequence joins TRBV19 and TRBJ1-1, with no clear D. This CDR3 has 13 amino acids. Germline V gene sequence: CDR1 LNHDA, CDR2 SQIVND (reference sequence). Between the trimmed V and J ends, which lost 7 bases and 2 bases, there was a span of 11 bases.

This chain's CDR3 is CASSSLRNSGANVLTF. CDR3 sequence (DNA): TGTGCCAGCAGCTCGCTCAGGAACTCTGGGGCCAACGTCCTGACTTTC. This chain links TRBV5-6 with TRBJ2-6; D remains unclear. Trimming removed 3 bases from V and 0 bases from J, with 10 bases in between. Per germline, CDR1 SGHDT and CDR2 YYEEEE. The CDR3 loop spans 16 amino acids.

The rearrangement joins TRBV5-1 to TRBJ2-2; no definite D call. V was shortened by 0 bases and J by 0 bases, with 9 bases between the two germline ends. This CDR3 has 16 residues. Germline V gene sequence: CDR1 SGHRS, CDR2 YFSETQ. The CDR3 here is CASSLVSGTNTGELFF. DNA for the CDR3: TGCGCCAGCAGCTTGGTTTCAGGAACGAACACCGGGGAGCTGTTTTTT.

This clone was picked up a small number of times. This chain joins TRBV30 and TRBJ1-1; D ambiguous. Germline assignment: CDR1 GTSNPN and CDR2 SVGIG (reference sequence). The V and J ends lost 5 bases and 10 bases respectively, with 20 bases between them. The CDR3 runs to 13 residues. In DNA form, the CDR3 reads TGTGCCTGGTCGGGGTATGGGGTGTCGGGAGCTTTCTTT. Translating it yields CAWSGYGVSGAFF.

The chain carries TRBV7-2 and TRBJ2-7; unclear D gene. The CDR3 extends over 11 amino acids. Germline V CDR1 and CDR2: SGHTA, FQGNSA. The germline V and J ends were trimmed by 4 bases and 2 bases, with 3 bases remaining between them. The DNA for the CDR3 is TGTGCCAGCAGCTACGCCTACGAGCAGTACTTC. It translates to CASSYAYEQYF.

The chain joins TRBV30 to TRBJ1-1; D unclear. The CDR3 runs to 14 residues. Trimming removed 0 bases from V and 1 base from J, with 9 bases in between. Per the germline V gene, CDR1 is GTSNPN and CDR2 is SVGIG (reference sequence). The chain's CDR3 is CAWSVRVQNTEAFF. The CDR3 nucleotides are TGTGCCTGGAGTGTGCGGGTTCAGAACACTGAAGCTTTCTTT.

This clone was detected only a few times. The J gene is TRBJ2-7, the V gene TRBV5-1; 10 bases fit TRBD2. V lost 0 bases to trimming and J lost 7 bases; unmatched junction nucleotides: 7. The CDR3 runs to 15 residues. Germline V lookup: CDR1 SGHRS, CDR2 YFSETQ. The CDR3 protein is CASSLVPSGSYEQYF. The CDR3 coding sequence is TGCGCCAGCAGCTTGGTTCCTAGCGGGAGTTATGAGCAGTACTTC. Supplemented by reference TRBV5-1 and TRBJ2-7, the full variable domain reads KAGVTQTPRYLIKTRGQQVTLSCSPISGHRSVSWYQQTPGQGLQFLFEYFSETQRNKGNFPGRFSGRQFSNSRSEMNVSTLELGDSALYLCASSLVPSGSYEQYFGPGTRLTVT.

The rearrangement joins TRBV29-1 to TRBJ2-5, with D perhaps matching TRBD1 (6 bases). This CDR3 contains 18 residues. V was trimmed by 3 bases and J by 5 bases, leaving 28 bases between them. Germline V gives CDR1 SQVTM, CDR2 ANQGSEA. The chain's CDR3 is CSVEGTRGFGVMSETQYF. The CDR3 DNA reads TGCAGCGTTGAGGGGACCAGGGGTTTTGGAGTCATGTCGGAGACCCAGTACTTC.

The sample holds a few counts of this clone. V usage is TRBV7-3 and J usage is TRBJ2-4; 8 nucleotides align to TRBD1. Germline values: CDR1 SGHTA, CDR2 FQGTGA. V was pared by 5 bases and J by 6 bases, with 3 bases of the junction left unmatched. This CDR3 region has 13 residues. CDR3 region: CASSPGQGNIQYF. The CDR3 DNA follows: TGTGCCAGCAGCCCAGGACAGGGAAACATTCAGTACTTC.

The V call is TRBV7-9, the J call TRBJ2-3; D tentatively fits TRBD1 or TRBD2 (5 bases each). V was cut by 4 bases and J by 0 bases, with 11 bases left in between. Germline V lookup: CDR1 SEHNR, CDR2 FQNEAQ (reference sequence). There are 15 residues in the CDR3. The CDR3: CASSSSGRSTDTQYF. The DNA for the CDR3 is TGTGCCAGCAGCTCATCGGGGCGGAGCACAGATACGCAGTATTTT.

This clone was detected only a few times. This chain links TRBV5-1 with TRBJ2-1; 11 nucleotides match TRBD2. Per germline, CDR1 SGHRS and CDR2 YFSETQ. J gave up 9 bases and V 0 bases, and 8 bases lay outside the gene matches. This CDR3 contains 16 residues. Here the CDR3 DNA reads TGCGCCAGCAGCTTGGTAGCTAGCGGGAGGAACGGTGAGCAGTTCTTC. It translates to CASSLVASGRNGEQFF.

The V call is TRBV6-5, the J call TRBJ2-3, with 7 bases that match TRBD1. The germline gives CDR1 MNHEY, CDR2 SVGAGI. V dropped 7 bases and J dropped 1; count of bases not matched to a gene: 5. The CDR3 consists of 14 residues. CDR3 sequence reads: CASTRTGRTDTQYF. In DNA form, the CDR3 reads TGTGCCAGCACCAGGACAGGCCGCACAGATACGCAGTATTTT.

This chain joins TRBV7-2 and TRBJ2-3, with D possibly being TRBD2 (5 bases). Trimming removed 5 bases from V and 6 bases from J, with 18 bases in between. This CDR3 has 15 residues. Germline CDR1 SGHTA, CDR2 FQGNSA. The CDR3 spells CASSPVGPRGDTQYF. CDR3 sequence (DNA): TGTGCCAGCAGCCCCGTAGGGCCCCGAGGGGATACGCAGTATTTT. The variable domain in full, with the rest retrieved from reference TRBV7-2 and TRBJ2-3, is GAGVSQSPSNKVTEKGKDVELRCDPISGHTALYWYRQSLGQGLEFLIYFQGNSAPDKSGLPSDRFSAERTGGSVSTLTIQRTQQEDSAVYLCASSPVGPRGDTQYFGPGTRLTVL.

The gene calls are TRBV18 and TRBJ2-3; D gene uncertain. V lost 2 bases to trimming and J lost 6 bases, with 12 bases between them. CDR3 size: 14 residues. Germline CDR1 and CDR2: KGHSH and LQKENI. The CDR3 nucleotides read TGTGCCAGCTCACCATCGACCGGCCCGGATACGCAGTATTTT. Residues: CASSPSTGPDTQYF.

The chain is built from TRBV6-5 and TRBJ1-2, with D hard to call. There are 12 residues in the CDR3. The ends were cut back, 8 bases at V and 5 bases at J, with 12 bases in the middle. Germline V lookup: CDR1 MNHEY, CDR2 SVGAGI. As DNA, the CDR3 is TGTGCCAGCGGCCTGGCAGGTTATGGCTACACCTTC. Its protein is CASGLAGYGYTF.

The rearrangement links TRBV18 to TRBJ2-6; D is possibly TRBD1 or TRBD2 (5 bases each). CDR3 size: 17 residues. In germline, CDR1 is KGHSH, CDR2 LQKENI. Trimming left V 4 bases short and J 0 bases short, with 13 bases between. The CDR3 protein is CASSLQSGPSGANVLTF. The DNA for the CDR3 is TGTGCCAGCTCACTCCAGTCGGGACCCTCTGGGGCCAACGTCCTGACTTTC.

The gene calls are TRBV23-1 and TRBJ2-5, with D unclear. TRBV23-1 is sorted into the ORF group, with uncertain function. The CDR3 sequence is 17 residues long. V dropped 0 bases and J dropped 4 bases, with 18 bases sitting between them. The CDR3 DNA is TGCGCCAGCAGTCAATCGTTCGCCAGCGCTAAACGAGAGACCCAGTACTTC. Encoded protein: CASSQSFASAKRETQYF.